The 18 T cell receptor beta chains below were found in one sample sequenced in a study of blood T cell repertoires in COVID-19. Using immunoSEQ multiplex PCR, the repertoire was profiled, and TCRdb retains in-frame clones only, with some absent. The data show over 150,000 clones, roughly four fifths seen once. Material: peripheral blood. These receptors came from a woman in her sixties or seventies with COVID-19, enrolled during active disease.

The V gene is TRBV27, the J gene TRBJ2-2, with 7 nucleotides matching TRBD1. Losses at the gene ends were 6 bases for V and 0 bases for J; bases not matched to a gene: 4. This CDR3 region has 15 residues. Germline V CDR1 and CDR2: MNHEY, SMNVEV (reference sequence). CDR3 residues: CASRRTGTNTGELFF. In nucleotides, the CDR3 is TGTGCCAGCAGACGGACAGGCACGAACACCGGGGAGCTGTTTTTT.

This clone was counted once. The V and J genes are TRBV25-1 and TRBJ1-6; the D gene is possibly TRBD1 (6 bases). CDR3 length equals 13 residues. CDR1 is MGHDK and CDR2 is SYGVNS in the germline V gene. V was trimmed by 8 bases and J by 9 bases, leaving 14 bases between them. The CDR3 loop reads CASLGHTASPLHF. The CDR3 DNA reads TGTGCCAGCCTGGGACATACAGCTTCACCCCTCCACTTT. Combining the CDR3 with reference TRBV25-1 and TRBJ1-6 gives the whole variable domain EADIYQTPRYLVIGTGKKITLECSQTMGHDKMYWYQQDPGMELHLIHYSYGVNSTEKGDLSSESTVSRIRTEHFPLTLESARPSHTSQYLCASLGHTASPLHFGNGTRLTVT.

CDR3 loop: CSATGPDEQYF. CDR3 DNA: TGCAGTGCTACAGGTCCAGACGAGCAGTACTTC. This chain connects TRBV20-1 to TRBJ2-7; D is undetermined. CDR3 size: 11 residues. Germline V CDR1 and CDR2: DFQATT, SNEGSKA (reference sequence). The V end lost 4 bases, the J end lost 5 bases, and 9 bases lay between the germline ends.

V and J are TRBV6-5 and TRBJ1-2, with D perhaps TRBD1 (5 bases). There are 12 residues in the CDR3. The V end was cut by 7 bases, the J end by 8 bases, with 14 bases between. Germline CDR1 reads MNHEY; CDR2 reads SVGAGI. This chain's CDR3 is CASTLAGGGYTF. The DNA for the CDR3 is TGTGCCAGCACCCTAGCGGGGGGGGGCTACACCTTC.

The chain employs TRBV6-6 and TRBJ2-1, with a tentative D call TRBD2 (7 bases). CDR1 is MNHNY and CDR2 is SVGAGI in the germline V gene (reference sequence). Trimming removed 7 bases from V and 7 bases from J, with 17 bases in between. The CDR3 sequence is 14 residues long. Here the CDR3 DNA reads TGTGCCAGCAACCCAGGGGAGGGCCGAAATGAGCAGTTCTTC. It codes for CASNPGEGRNEQFF.

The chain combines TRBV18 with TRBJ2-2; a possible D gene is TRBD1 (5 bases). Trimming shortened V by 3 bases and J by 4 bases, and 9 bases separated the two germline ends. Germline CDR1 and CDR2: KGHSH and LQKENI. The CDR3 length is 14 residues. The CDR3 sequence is CASSPRQSTGELFF. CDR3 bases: TGTGCCAGCTCACCCCGACAGAGCACCGGGGAGCTGTTTTTT.

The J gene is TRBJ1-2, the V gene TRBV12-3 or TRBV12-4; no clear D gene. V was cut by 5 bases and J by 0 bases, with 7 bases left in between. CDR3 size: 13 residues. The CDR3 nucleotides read TGTGCCAGCAGTCAAAATTCTAACTATGGCTACACCTTC. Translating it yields CASSQNSNYGYTF.

CDR3 bases: TGTGCCAGCAGCCCGGACAGGGGGCTAAATTCACCCCTCCACTTT. Encoded protein: CASSPDRGLNSPLHF. The V call is TRBV11-2, the J call TRBJ1-6; 11 bases agree with TRBD1. V was clipped by 5 bases and J by 7 bases; unmatched bases: 4. The CDR3 has 15 residues. CDR1 and CDR2 from the germline V gene are SGHAT and FQNNGV.

The CDR3 is CASSPIAGVFGANVLTF. DNA for the CDR3: TGTGCCAGCAGCCCTATTGCGGGGGTGTTCGGGGCCAACGTCCTGACTTTC. The chain uses TRBV7-9 and TRBJ2-6; 7 bases fit TRBD2. The CDR3 has 17 residues. Germline CDR1 and CDR2: SEHNR and FQNEAQ (reference sequence). J was trimmed by 4 bases and V by 5 bases; bases with no gene match: 11.

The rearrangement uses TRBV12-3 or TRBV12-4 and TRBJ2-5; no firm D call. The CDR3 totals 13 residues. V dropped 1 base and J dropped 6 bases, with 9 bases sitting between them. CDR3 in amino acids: CASSLELQKTQYF. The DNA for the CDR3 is TGTGCCAGCAGTTTAGAACTTCAAAAGACCCAGTACTTC.

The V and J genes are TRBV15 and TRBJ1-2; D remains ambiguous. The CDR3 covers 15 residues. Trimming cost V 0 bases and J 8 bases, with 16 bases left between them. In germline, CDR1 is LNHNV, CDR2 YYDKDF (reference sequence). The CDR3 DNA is TGTGCCACCAGCAGAGAGCTTAGGTCCTGGGAGGGCTACACCTTC. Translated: CATSRELRSWEGYTF. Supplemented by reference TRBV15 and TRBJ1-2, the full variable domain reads DAMVIQNPRYQVTQFGKPVTLSCSQTLNHNVMYWYQQKSSQAPKLLFHYYDKDFNNEADTPDNFQSRRPNTSFCFLDIRSPGLGDTAMYLCATSRELRSWEGYTFGSGTRLTVV.

CDR3 in DNA: TGTGCCAGCGGTGCGGATCCAAACTATGGCTACACCTTC. Protein product: CASGADPNYGYTF. The V gene is TRBV28, the J gene TRBJ1-2, with unresolved D. Trimming stripped 8 bases from V and 2 bases from J, with 12 bases between. CDR3 length: 13 amino acids. The germline CDR1 and CDR2 sequences are MDHEN and SYDVKM.

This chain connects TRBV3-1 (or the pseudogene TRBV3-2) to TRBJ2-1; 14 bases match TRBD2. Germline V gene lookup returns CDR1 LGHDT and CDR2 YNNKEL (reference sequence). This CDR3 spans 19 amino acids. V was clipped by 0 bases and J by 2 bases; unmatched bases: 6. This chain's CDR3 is CASSQDLRTSGRTYNEQFF. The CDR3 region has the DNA TGTGCCAGCAGCCAAGATCTTAGGACTAGCGGGAGGACCTACAATGAGCAGTTCTTC.

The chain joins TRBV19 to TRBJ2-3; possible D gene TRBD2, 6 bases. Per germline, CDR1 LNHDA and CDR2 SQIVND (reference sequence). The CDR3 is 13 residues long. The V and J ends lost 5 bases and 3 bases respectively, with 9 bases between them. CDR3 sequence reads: CASSPGETDTQYF. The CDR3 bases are TGTGCCAGTAGTCCGGGGGAAACAGATACGCAGTATTTT.

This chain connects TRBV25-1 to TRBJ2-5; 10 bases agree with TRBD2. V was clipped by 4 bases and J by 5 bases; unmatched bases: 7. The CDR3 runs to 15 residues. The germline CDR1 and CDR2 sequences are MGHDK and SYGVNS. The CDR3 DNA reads TGTGCCAGCAGTGCCCTAGCGGGGGATGCGGAGACCCAGTACTTC. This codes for CASSALAGDAETQYF.

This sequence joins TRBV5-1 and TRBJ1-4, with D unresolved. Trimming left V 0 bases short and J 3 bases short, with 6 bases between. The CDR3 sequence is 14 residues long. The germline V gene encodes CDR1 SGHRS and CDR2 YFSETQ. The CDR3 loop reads CASSLVGSNEKLFF. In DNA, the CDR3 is TGCGCCAGCAGCTTGGTTGGCTCTAATGAAAAACTGTTTTTT. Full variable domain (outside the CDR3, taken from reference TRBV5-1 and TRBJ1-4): KAGVTQTPRYLIKTRGQQVTLSCSPISGHRSVSWYQQTPGQGLQFLFEYFSETQRNKGNFPGRFSGRQFSNSRSEMNVSTLELGDSALYLCASSLVGSNEKLFFGSGTQLSVL.

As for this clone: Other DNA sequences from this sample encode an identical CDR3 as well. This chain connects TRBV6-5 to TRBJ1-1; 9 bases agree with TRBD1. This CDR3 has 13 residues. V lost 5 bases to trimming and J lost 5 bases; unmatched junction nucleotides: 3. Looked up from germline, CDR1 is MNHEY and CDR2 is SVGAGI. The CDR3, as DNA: TGTGCCAGCAGTCTGACAGGGGGAACTGAAGCTTTCTTT. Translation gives CASSLTGGTEAFF.

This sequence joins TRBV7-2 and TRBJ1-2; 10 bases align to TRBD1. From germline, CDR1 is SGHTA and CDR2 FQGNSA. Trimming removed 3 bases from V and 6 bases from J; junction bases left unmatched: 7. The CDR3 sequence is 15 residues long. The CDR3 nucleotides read TGTGCCAGCAGCTTGGCCAAGGACAGGGGGAATGGCTACACCTTC. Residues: CASSLAKDRGNGYTF.